Shown below are 19 T cell receptor beta chains from a single sample sequenced in a study of T cells after yellow fever vaccination. TCRdb called the 5' RACE reads again in MiXCR, with one record for every CDR3 protein. Counted here are more than 65,000 distinct CDR3 sequences, 10% to 15% occurring once; the ten biggest clones make up roughly 24%. The sequenced sample was CD8+ T cells not binding an NS4B(214-222) dextramer, sorted from PBMCs, obtained less than 25 days after the first yellow fever vaccination. These receptors were collected from a man aged 18 to 30 who received the YFV17D yellow fever vaccine.

The chain uses TRBV4-2 and TRBJ2-3, with D maybe TRBD2 (5 bases). The CDR3 runs 16 residues. Germline V CDR1 and CDR2: LGHNA, YNFKEQ. Trimming took off 3 bases at V and 0 bases at J, with 13 bases between the two ends. In DNA form, the CDR3 reads TGTGCCAGCAGCCACGGAGGCGCGACGAGCACAGATACGCAGTATTTT. Encoded protein: CASSHGGATSTDTQYF.

This clonotype was seen once. The chain has TRBV4-1 and TRBJ1-2; 8 positions agree with TRBD1. This CDR3 has 11 residues. V dropped 8 bases and J dropped 7; count of bases not matched to a gene: 3. Looked up from germline, CDR1 is MGHRA and CDR2 is YSYEKL. CDR3 in amino acids: CASGQGPGYTF. Written as DNA, the CDR3 is TGCGCCAGCGGACAGGGTCCTGGCTACACCTTC.

V usage is TRBV15 and J usage is TRBJ2-1; 7 nucleotides match TRBD1. Unmatched junction bases numbered 6, after V lost 4 bases and J lost 3 bases. The germline CDR1 and CDR2 sequences are LNHNV and YYDKDF (reference sequence). The CDR3 runs 15 residues. The CDR3 loop is CATSNHRGYYNEQFF. CDR3 sequence (DNA): TGTGCCACCAGCAATCACAGGGGCTACTACAATGAGCAGTTCTTC.

The chain links TRBV5-3 to TRBJ2-5; TRBD2 matches at 7 bases. TRBV5-3 is an ORF for which the function is uncertain. With V trimmed by 4 bases and J by 1 base, 10 bases remained unmatched. The CDR3 spans 16 residues. CDR3 in amino acids: CARSPNRLAPQETQYF. Here the CDR3 DNA reads TGTGCCAGAAGCCCCAATCGACTAGCCCCCCAAGAGACCCAGTACTTC.

There are a few counts of this clonotype. The genes are TRBV7-3 and TRBJ1-5; D remains ambiguous. Germline V CDR1 and CDR2: SGHTA, FQGTGA. The V gene lost 1 base and the J gene lost 12 bases, with 16 bases spanning the gap. The CDR3 extends over 14 amino acids. This CDR3 reads CASSLMPRCRLQHF. DNA for the CDR3: TGTGCCAGCAGCTTAATGCCGCGGTGCCGGCTCCAGCATTTT.

This clonotype occurred a few times. This CDR3 is CASSAGYSYEQYF. The DNA for the CDR3 is TGTGCCAGCAGCGCCGGCTACTCCTACGAGCAGTACTTC. The rearrangement links TRBV7-2 to TRBJ2-7, with no clear D. The CDR3 covers 13 residues. V dropped 5 bases and J dropped 0 bases, with 8 bases sitting between them. CDR1 SGHTA and CDR2 FQGNSA come from the germline V gene.

V gene TRBV15 combines with J gene TRBJ2-1; D is uncertain. Germline CDR1 LNHNV, CDR2 YYDKDF (reference sequence). The CDR3 covers 13 residues. V lost 2 bases and J 10 bases, leaving 12 bases between the germline ends. CDR3 in DNA: TGTGCCACCAGCAGAATGCGGCCTGGGGAGCAGTTCTTC. Translation: CATSRMRPGEQFF.

The table lists this clonotype with many counts. This chain links TRBV9 with TRBJ1-1, with D unresolved. The CDR3 runs 14 residues. Germline-derived CDR1 and CDR2 are SGDLS and YYNGEE. The germline V and J ends were trimmed by 0 bases and 6 bases, with 12 bases remaining between them. The CDR3: CASSVDGVWAEAFF. The CDR3 DNA follows: TGTGCCAGCAGCGTAGACGGGGTGTGGGCTGAAGCTTTCTTT.

V gene TRBV28 combines with J gene TRBJ2-7; 8 bases map to TRBD2. Germline lookup yields CDR1 MDHEN and CDR2 SYDVKM. This CDR3 has 18 residues. V lost 2 bases to trimming and J lost 1 base; unmatched junction nucleotides: 13. CDR3 protein: CASSLGGRGGAPSYEQYV. The CDR3 coding sequence is TGTGCCAGCAGTTTAGGGGGCCGGGGGGGGGCCCCGTCCTACGAGCAGTACGTC.

The chain employs TRBV6-4 and TRBJ2-3, with unresolved D. The V gene's germline CDR1 is MRHNA and CDR2 SNTAGT. The CDR3 spans 15 residues. Trimming pared 4 bases from V and 5 bases from J, leaving 16 bases between. CDR3 nucleotides: TGTGCCAGCAGTGTTGCTGTTGGCGGCGAAGATACGCAGTATTTT. It yields the protein CASSVAVGGEDTQYF.

The CDR3 loop is CASNPGWGNQPQHF. CDR3 nucleotides: TGTGCCAGCAACCCAGGGTGGGGCAATCAGCCCCAGCATTTT. The chain couples TRBV6-1 to TRBJ1-5; the D gene is possibly TRBD1 (5 bases). The germline gives CDR1 MNHNS, CDR2 SASEGT. Between the trimmed V and J ends, which lost 7 bases and 2 bases, there was a span of 12 bases. The CDR3 sequence is 14 residues long.

This clonotype was seen a handful of times. The chain joins TRBV27 to TRBJ2-2, with TRBD1 identical over 7 bases. The CDR3 is made up of 15 amino acids. From germline, CDR1 is MNHEY and CDR2 SMNVEV (reference sequence). The ends lost 3 bases at V and 3 bases at J; junction bases unmatched: 4. CDR3: CASSLGTVYTGELFF. DNA of the CDR3: TGTGCCAGCAGTTTGGGGACAGTTTACACCGGGGAGCTGTTTTTT.

V gene TRBV4-3 combines with J gene TRBJ1-2; D is ambiguous. There are 16 residues in the CDR3. Trimming shortened V by 1 base and J by 0 bases, and 12 bases separated the two germline ends. The germline CDR1 and CDR2 sequences are LGHNA and YSLEER. The CDR3 coding sequence is TGCGCCAGCAGCCAAGTCCCTGGGGAAGCTAACTATGGCTACACCTTC. It is translated as CASSQVPGEANYGYTF.

This clonotype has a handful of counts. V gene TRBV20-1 combines with J gene TRBJ2-1, with D possibly being TRBD1 (5 bases). The CDR3 totals 14 residues. V was cut by 0 bases and J by 7 bases, with 13 bases left in between. The germline V gene has CDR1 DFQATT and CDR2 SNEGSKA (reference sequence). CDR3 protein: CSARDLLRVNEQFF. In DNA form, the CDR3 reads TGCAGTGCTAGAGATCTCCTCAGGGTAAATGAGCAGTTCTTC.

This clonotype was detected a few times. The genes are TRBV4-1 and TRBJ2-2; TRBD2 aligns across 10 bases. The CDR3 is 17 residues long. V lost 0 bases and J lost 3; bases outside the gene matches: 4. The germline gives CDR1 MGHRA, CDR2 YSYEKL. The CDR3 region has the DNA TGCGCCAGCAGCCAAGACCAGCGGGGGGGCCACACCGGGGAGCTGTTTTTT. It encodes CASSQDQRGGHTGELFF.

The rearrangement uses TRBV18 and TRBJ2-1; TRBD1 matches 10 bases. The CDR3 covers 11 residues. The germline V gene has CDR1 KGHSH and CDR2 LQKENI. Trimming at V came to 5 bases and at J to 15 bases, leaving 4 bases not matched to a gene. As DNA, the CDR3 is TGTGCCAGCTCATCGGACAGGGGGTTGTTCTTC. This gives the protein CASSSDRGLFF.

The rearrangement joins TRBV25-1 to TRBJ2-1; 9 nucleotides line up with TRBD1. The J segment lost 8 bases and the V segment lost 8 bases, leaving 10 bases of the junction unmatched. Germline V lookup: CDR1 MGHDK, CDR2 SYGVNS. There are 14 residues in the CDR3. DNA for the CDR3: TGTGCCAGCTCGGGACAGGGAGGGGTCTATGAGCAGTTCTTC. Translated, it gives CASSGQGGVYEQFF.

The chain combines TRBV7-8 with TRBJ2-7; D possibly corresponds to TRBD2 (6 bases). Germline V gene data show CDR1 as SGHVS and CDR2 as FQNEAQ. V lost 6 bases, J lost 3 bases, and 15 bases lay in between. The CDR3 is made up of 14 amino acids. The CDR3 protein is CASSSCGGCYEQYF. In nucleotides, the CDR3 is TGTGCCAGCAGTTCATGTGGGGGGTGCTACGAGCAGTACTTC.

This clonotype was found a few times. The genes are TRBV10-3 and TRBJ1-1; D not certain. The V gene lost 0 bases and the J gene lost 10 bases, with 18 bases spanning the gap. CDR3 length equals 15 residues. Germline-derived CDR1 and CDR2 are ENHRY and SYGVKD. The CDR3, as DNA: TGTGCCATCAGTGAGTCTGGACGTAGCCGAACCGGAGCTTTCTTT. Protein product: CAISESGRSRTGAFF.